The clone carrying this TCR beta chain was recorded at least ten times. The V segment lost 1 base and the J segment 7 bases; nucleotides outside the gene matches: 2. The length of the CDR3 is 15 residues. The data derive from a study of cytomegalovirus exposure and HLA in healthy donors. 13 Jbeta primers and 60 Vbeta primers were used for the PCR. Method: immunoSEQ multiplex PCR; TCRdb's copy keeps in-frame clones and lacks some. The data show more than 75,000 clones, 74% seen once. The receptor comes from a man aged 35-49 years in good health and CMV-seropositive. The sequenced material came from PBMCs. The chain links TRBV23-1 to TRBJ1-4; 11 bases agree with TRBD1. TRBV23-1 is assigned to the ORF class and has an uncertain function. CDR3 DNA: TGCGCCAGCAGTCAATGGGACAGGGGGTGTGAAAAACTGTTTTTT. Residues: CASSQWDRGCEKLFF.